These 26 T cell receptor beta chains originate from one sample sequenced in a study of blood T cell repertoires in COVID-19. Sequenced by immunoSEQ multiplex PCR; TCRdb stores in-frame clones only, minus some. The table has about 26,000 clones, roughly 90% seen once. Sequencing was carried out using peripheral blood. Every receptor here comes from a human donor in a cohort sampled during active COVID-19.

The rearrangement links TRBV12-3 or TRBV12-4 to TRBJ2-1, with 9 bases lining up with TRBD1. This CDR3 region has 13 residues. V shed 4 bases and J 15 bases; nucleotides not matched to a gene: 10. The CDR3 DNA reads TGTGCCAGCAGTTCGGGACAGGGCTTTCATCCGTTCTTC. Encoded protein: CASSSGQGFHPFF.

The chain links TRBV29-1 to TRBJ2-7; 8 bases align to TRBD2. The CDR3 loop spans 14 amino acids. Looked up from germline, CDR1 is SQVTM and CDR2 is ANQGSEA. V lost 1 base and J lost 3; bases outside the gene matches: 5. CDR3 sequence: CSVEGPGGIYEQYF. The DNA for the CDR3 is TGCAGCGTTGAAGGTCCGGGAGGGATCTACGAGCAGTACTTC.

V usage is TRBV19 and J usage is TRBJ1-2; 7 nucleotides match TRBD1. This CDR3 comprises 11 residues. With V trimmed by 7 bases and J by 13 bases, 9 bases remained unmatched. Looked up from germline, CDR1 is LNHDA and CDR2 is SQIVND (reference sequence). CDR3 residues: CASMNDRVITF. CDR3 coding DNA: TGTGCCAGTATGAATGACAGGGTTATCACCTTC.

J is TRBJ1-1 and V is TRBV6-5, with TRBD1 matching 11 bases. This CDR3 spans 15 amino acids. Germline-derived CDR1 and CDR2 are MNHEY and SVGAGI. J lost 0 bases, V lost 6 bases, and 3 bases had no gene match. The CDR3 protein is CASRTGQGVNTEAFF. CDR3 bases: TGTGCCAGCAGGACGGGACAGGGGGTGAACACTGAAGCTTTCTTT.

This clone was counted between two and nine times. This rearrangement joins TRBV9 to TRBJ1-1, with 7 bases matching TRBD1. This CDR3 spans 16 amino acids. With 0 bases clipped from V and 0 bases from J, the junction kept 5 bases outside the gene matches. The germline V gene encodes CDR1 SGDLS and CDR2 YYNGEE. CDR3 sequence: CASSVDWDSLNTEAFF. The CDR3 region has the DNA TGTGCCAGCAGCGTAGATTGGGACAGCCTGAACACTGAAGCTTTCTTT. Full variable domain (remainder filled in from reference TRBV9 and TRBJ1-1): DSGVTQTPKHLITATGQRVTLRCSPRSGDLSVYWYQQSLDQGLQFLIQYYNGEERAKGNILERFSAQQFPDLHSELNLSSLELGDSALYFCASSVDWDSLNTEAFFGQGTRLTVV.

The chain combines TRBV10-2 with TRBJ1-1; a weak D match, TRBD1 (6 bases). The germline CDR1 and CDR2 sequences are WSHSY and SAAADI. The CDR3 has 14 residues. The V and J ends lost 5 bases and 3 bases respectively, with 13 bases between them. This CDR3 reads CASSQGPRDTEAFF. In DNA, the CDR3 is TGCGCCAGCAGTCAGGGGCCGCGGGACACTGAAGCTTTCTTT.

The V gene is TRBV24-1, the J gene TRBJ1-5, with 7 bases matching TRBD1. The V and J ends lost 4 bases and 2 bases, in that order; junction bases with no gene match: 10. The CDR3 length is 17 residues. CDR1 is KGHDR, CDR2 SFDVKD, per germline. CDR3 in DNA: TGTGCCACCAGTGAGCAAGACAGGGCTGGGGGCAATCAGCCCCAGCATTTT. Translation gives CATSEQDRAGGNQPQHF.

The chain uses TRBV5-1 and TRBJ2-7, with D perhaps matching TRBD1 (5 bases). Germline CDR1 is SGHRS and CDR2 is YFSETQ. Trimming shortened V by 4 bases and J by 4 bases, and 15 bases separated the two germline ends. This CDR3 region has 14 residues. The CDR3: CASSAWQGTYEQYF. In DNA form, the CDR3 reads TGCGCCAGCAGCGCATGGCAGGGTACTTACGAGCAGTACTTC.

This chain uses TRBV5-1 with TRBJ2-2; maybe TRBD1 (5 bases). The CDR3 is made up of 15 amino acids. CDR1 and CDR2 from the germline V gene are SGHRS and YFSETQ. The V end was cut by 4 bases, the J end by 6 bases, with 16 bases between. CDR3 in amino acids: CASSDRAGSAGELFF. DNA of the CDR3: TGCGCCAGCAGCGACCGCGCAGGGTCGGCCGGGGAGCTGTTTTTT.

The chain links TRBV19 to TRBJ2-1, with unresolved D. Germline V gene sequence: CDR1 LNHDA, CDR2 SQIVND (reference sequence). V lost 4 bases, J lost 3 bases, and 13 bases lay in between. The CDR3 is made up of 15 amino acids. In DNA form, the CDR3 reads TGTGCCAGTAGTACGACCCCGACTTACTACAATGAGCAGTTCTTC. This gives the protein CASSTTPTYYNEQFF.

The rearrangement joins TRBV11-2 to TRBJ2-1; possibly TRBD2 for D (5 bases). Between the trimmed V and J ends, which lost 2 bases and 2 bases, there was a span of 7 bases. The V gene's germline CDR1 is SGHAT and CDR2 FQNNGV. The CDR3 has 14 amino acids. This CDR3 is CASSLRDPYNEQFF. In nucleotides, the CDR3 is TGTGCCAGCAGCTTACGGGATCCCTACAATGAGCAGTTCTTC.

The rearrangement uses TRBV19 and TRBJ1-5; the match to TRBD1 covers 7 bases. CDR1 and CDR2 (germline): LNHDA, SQIVND (reference sequence). This CDR3 is 15 amino acids long. J gave up 5 bases and V 5 bases, and 9 bases lay outside the gene matches. CDR3 sequence: CASSPHDRVDQPQHF. Written as DNA, the CDR3 is TGTGCCAGTAGTCCTCATGACAGGGTGGATCAGCCCCAGCATTTT.

The chain is built from TRBV7-8 and TRBJ1-1; 7 bases line up with TRBD1. Germline-derived CDR1 and CDR2 are SGHVS and FQNEAQ. The length of the CDR3 is 15 residues. V lost 5 bases, J lost 0 bases, and 6 bases stayed unmatched. The CDR3 DNA reads TGTGCCAGCAGCCCTGCGACAGGGCTGAACACTGAAGCTTTCTTT. The encoded protein is CASSPATGLNTEAFF.

The CDR3 region is CASSEFRRGETQYF. CDR3 coding DNA: TGTGCCAGCAGTGAATTTAGGAGGGGAGAGACCCAGTACTTC. This chain joins TRBV6-1 and TRBJ2-5, with D possibly matching TRBD2 (6 bases). This CDR3 is built from 14 residues. The V and J ends lost 2 bases and 4 bases respectively, with 11 bases between them. Germline V CDR1 and CDR2: MNHNS, SASEGT.

The rearrangement uses TRBV6-6 and TRBJ2-1; possibly TRBD2 for D (5 bases). The CDR3 is 14 amino acids. Germline V gene lookup returns CDR1 MNHNY and CDR2 SVGAGI (reference sequence). Trimming took 9 bases from V and 2 from J, leaving 14 bases between them. CDR3 nucleotide sequence: TGTGCCAGTAAAACTAGTAAGGCCTACAATGAGCAGTTCTTC. The encoded protein is CASKTSKAYNEQFF.

The chain joins TRBV12-3 or TRBV12-4 to TRBJ1-1, with D possibly TRBD1 on 5 matching bases. The CDR3 extends over 13 amino acids. V was cut by 3 bases and J by 5 bases, with 10 bases left in between. Here the CDR3 reads CASSFQGDTEAFF. The DNA for the CDR3 is TGTGCCAGCAGTTTCCAGGGTGATACTGAAGCTTTCTTT.

The chain joins TRBV19 to TRBJ2-2; TRBD1 aligns across 11 bases. The CDR3 is made up of 15 amino acids. Germline loops: CDR1 LNHDA, CDR2 SQIVND (reference sequence). V gave up 7 bases and J gave up 7 bases; unmatched junction bases: 8. CDR3 sequence (DNA): TGTGCCAGTAAGGATCGGACAGGGGGCTTCGGGGAGCTGTTTTTT. Amino acid sequence: CASKDRTGGFGELFF. The variable domain in full, with the rest retrieved from reference TRBV19 and TRBJ2-2, is DGGITQSPKYLFRKEGQNVTLSCEQNLNHDAMYWYRQDPGQGLRLIYYSQIVNDFQKGDIAEGYSVSREKKESFPLTVTSAQKNPTAFYLCASKDRTGGFGELFFGEGSRLTVL.

The J gene is TRBJ1-5, the V gene TRBV28; 10 nucleotides align to TRBD1. CDR1 is MDHEN, CDR2 SYDVKM, per germline. This CDR3 is built from 14 residues. With 10 bases clipped from V and 5 bases from J, the junction kept 8 bases outside the gene matches. CDR3 in amino acids: CATYWTGGDQPQHF. The CDR3 region has the DNA TGTGCCACTTACTGGACAGGGGGGGATCAGCCCCAGCATTTT.

The genes are TRBV6-2 or TRBV6-3 and TRBJ1-1, with TRBD1 matching over 7 bases. The ends lost 5 bases at V and 5 bases at J; junction bases unmatched: 5. There are 13 residues in the CDR3. Germline values: CDR1 MNHEY, CDR2 SVGEGT. CDR3 residues: CASSASTGTEAFF. Here the CDR3 DNA reads TGTGCCAGCAGTGCCTCGACAGGGACTGAAGCTTTCTTT.

The rearrangement uses TRBV4-1 and TRBJ2-1; 15 nucleotides agree with TRBD2. The CDR3 length is 17 residues. Trimming at V came to 3 bases and at J to 10 bases, leaving 10 bases not matched to a gene. In germline, CDR1 is MGHRA, CDR2 YSYEKL. The CDR3 coding sequence is TGCGCCAGCAGCCACTGGACTAGCGGGAGGGCCCTCGGGGAGCAGTTCTTC. Translating gives CASSHWTSGRALGEQFF.

The genes are TRBV15 and TRBJ2-1; 7 bases map to TRBD2. CDR3 length: 15 amino acids. The trim removed 2 bases at V and 7 bases at J, leaving 8 bases unmatched. Germline V gene data show CDR1 as LNHNV and CDR2 as YYDKDF (reference sequence). The CDR3 nucleotides read TGTGCCACCAGCAGATGGCGGGAGAGATCGAATGAGCAGTTCTTC. Protein: CATSRWRERSNEQFF.

The rearrangement links TRBV27 to TRBJ2-7, with a weak D call TRBD1 (5 bases). Trimming pared 4 bases from V and 0 bases from J, leaving 10 bases between. CDR1 MNHEY and CDR2 SMNVEV come from the germline V gene (reference sequence). The CDR3 sequence is 14 residues long. The CDR3 nucleotides are TGTGCCAGCAGTTATAAGGACAACTCCTACGAGCAGTACTTC. It encodes CASSYKDNSYEQYF.

This chain uses TRBV2 with TRBJ1-2; TRBD1 might be the D (6 bases). CDR1 and CDR2 from the germline V gene are SNHLY and FYNNEI. CDR3 length: 13 residues. The ends were cut back, 4 bases at V and 10 bases at J, with 16 bases in the middle. CDR3 residues: CASSVGTAGDYTF. CDR3 nucleotides: TGTGCCAGCAGTGTGGGGACGGCAGGGGACTACACCTTC.

CDR3 loop: CASSDGRDRGQGQPQHF. The CDR3 coding sequence is TGTGCCAGCAGCGACGGCCGGGACAGGGGGCAAGGTCAGCCCCAGCATTTT. The V call is TRBV9, the J call TRBJ1-5, with 12 bases lining up with TRBD1. From germline, CDR1 is SGDLS and CDR2 YYNGEE. V lost 3 bases and J lost 6; bases outside the gene matches: 10. CDR3 length: 17 residues.

The CDR3 DNA is TGTGCCACCAGCAGCCCACAGGGGTCTGAAGCTTTCTTT. This gives the protein CATSSPQGSEAFF. V usage is TRBV15 and J usage is TRBJ1-1, with 7 bases fitting TRBD1. Germline CDR1 LNHNV, CDR2 YYDKDF (reference sequence). V lost 3 bases and J lost 6; bases outside the gene matches: 4. This CDR3 is 13 amino acids long.

This rearrangement joins TRBV6-5 to TRBJ1-4; D possibly corresponds to TRBD1 (5 bases). The germline V gene encodes CDR1 MNHEY and CDR2 SVGAGI. The ends were cut back, 5 bases at V and 8 bases at J, with 18 bases in the middle. CDR3 length: 15 amino acids. CDR3 amino acids: CASSRGVVLEEKLFF. CDR3 in DNA: TGTGCCAGCAGTAGGGGCGTGGTGTTAGAAGAAAAACTGTTTTTT.